These T cell receptor beta chains were read from a single sample in a study of T cell changes during pregnancy in multiple sclerosis. Measured with immunoSEQ multiplex PCR; TCRdb has only the in-frame clones, and not every one. This sample yields some 31,000 clones, of which roughly nine tenths are seen a single time; approximately 0.47% belongs to the top ten. Sequences were derived from CD4+ T cells from peripheral blood mononuclear cells, sampled in the second trimester of pregnancy. Receptors were obtained from a female donor in good health, enrolled as a control in a pregnancy study. Both conserved end residues are trimmed from each CDR3.

v_gene: TRBV30
j_gene: TRBJ1-1
CDR3aa: AWRREGNTEAF

v_gene: TRBV30
j_gene: TRBJ1-1
CDR3aa: AWKKGQGHFLVTEAF

v_gene: TRBV16
j_gene: TRBJ2-7
CDR3aa: ASSQYSGLIYEQY

v_gene: TRBV5-6
j_gene: TRBJ1-5
CDR3aa: ASSLAGQPQH

v_gene: TRBV7-9
j_gene: TRBJ2-5
CDR3aa: ASRGQETQY

v_gene: TRBV5-1
j_gene: TRBJ1-1
CDR3aa: ASSLEDSMNTEAF

v_gene: TRBV15
j_gene: TRBJ1-5
CDR3aa: ATSGGRSFNQPQH

v_gene: TRBV4-2
j_gene: TRBJ2-7
CDR3aa: ASSQDQLAGGYEQY

v_gene: TRBV4-3
j_gene: TRBJ2-1
CDR3aa: ASSHRLGGEQF

v_gene: TRBV6-1
j_gene: TRBJ2-7
CDR3aa: ASGRAYEQY

v_gene: TRBV7-9
j_gene: TRBJ2-7
CDR3aa: ATSVRAGFYEQY

v_gene: TRBV5-4
j_gene: TRBJ2-3
CDR3aa: ASSGGQGGFTDTQY

v_gene: TRBV10-2
j_gene: TRBJ1-6
CDR3aa: ASSESGGRDSPLH

v_gene: TRBV5-1
j_gene: TRBJ2-5
CDR3aa: ASSSGQGQETQY

v_gene: TRBV7-2
j_gene: TRBJ2-1
CDR3aa: ASSLPGTPQF

v_gene: TRBV29-1
j_gene: TRBJ1-3
CDR3aa: SVVRESGNTIY

v_gene: TRBV30
j_gene: TRBJ1-6
CDR3aa: ASTLPGGGKSPLH

v_gene: TRBV18
j_gene: TRBJ1-2
CDR3aa: ASSPPGTGGYSNYGYT

v_gene: TRBV30
j_gene: TRBJ2-1
CDR3aa: AWSRDSGDEQF

v_gene: TRBV7-2
j_gene: TRBJ1-1
CDR3aa: ASSLFDRDTEAF

v_gene: TRBV27
j_gene: TRBJ1-5
CDR3aa: ASSLGEERDRPRWGNQPQH

v_gene: TRBV19
j_gene: TRBJ1-5
CDR3aa: ASSDISNQPQH

v_gene: TRBV7-8
j_gene: TRBJ1-1
CDR3aa: ASSLEGGVTEAF

v_gene: TRBV19
j_gene: TRBJ1-2
CDR3aa: ASGMRGGF

v_gene: TRBV6-5
j_gene: TRBJ1-6
CDR3aa: ASSYEQGNSPLH

v_gene: TRBV5-1
j_gene: TRBJ2-1
CDR3aa: ASGTTGSTYNEQF

v_gene: TRBV19
j_gene: TRBJ2-1
CDR3aa: ASTFSQGLAGANEQF

v_gene: TRBV18
j_gene: TRBJ2-5
CDR3aa: ASSNHRGTQY

v_gene: TRBV10-3
j_gene: NA
CDR3aa: ASGQGAVGEQY

v_gene: TRBV6-5
j_gene: TRBJ1-5
CDR3aa: ASSYSWGRGQPQH

v_gene: TRBV27
j_gene: TRBJ2-1
CDR3aa: ASSTTGGLF

v_gene: TRBV19
j_gene: TRBJ1-5
CDR3aa: ASSPRTQGWGNQPQH

v_gene: TRBV27
j_gene: TRBJ1-6
CDR3aa: ASSPIAGANSPLH

v_gene: TRBV6-6
j_gene: TRBJ1-2
CDR3aa: ATSLGGSYGYT

v_gene: TRBV5-8
j_gene: TRBJ1-2
CDR3aa: ASSYSTGEIYGYT

v_gene: TRBV2
j_gene: TRBJ2-5
CDR3aa: ASRALAGVGETQY

v_gene: TRBV5-1
j_gene: TRBJ2-3
CDR3aa: ASSLGPTGGADTQY

v_gene: TRBV6-5
j_gene: TRBJ1-3
CDR3aa: ASSSPTASGNTIY

v_gene: TRBV5-1
j_gene: TRBJ2-1
CDR3aa: ASSLGSYNEQF

v_gene: TRBV11-2
j_gene: TRBJ1-1
CDR3aa: ASSLIPGQGAGSDF

v_gene: TRBV19
j_gene: TRBJ2-7
CDR3aa: ASAGTAYEQY

v_gene: TRBV18
j_gene: TRBJ2-5
CDR3aa: ASSPPTGLQETQY

v_gene: TRBV5-6
j_gene: TRBJ1-1
CDR3aa: ASSLDLGAANTEAF

v_gene: TRBV6-1
j_gene: TRBJ2-7
CDR3aa: ASTPAGFTYEQY

v_gene: TRBV2
j_gene: TRBJ2-1
CDR3aa: ASSRSSGYNEQF

v_gene: TRBV19
j_gene: TRBJ2-2
CDR3aa: ASAPGDTGELF

v_gene: TRBV27
j_gene: TRBJ1-2
CDR3aa: ASRKTGPNGYT

v_gene: TRBV4-1
j_gene: TRBJ1-3
CDR3aa: ASSQTGQGNTIY

v_gene: TRBV5-8
j_gene: TRBJ1-4
CDR3aa: ASMVPMGQGEKLF

v_gene: TRBV4-1
j_gene: TRBJ2-5
CDR3aa: ASSPLMTYPLRETQY

v_gene: TRBV18
j_gene: TRBJ2-7
CDR3aa: ASSGTDSTYEQY

v_gene: TRBV30
j_gene: TRBJ2-3
CDR3aa: AYGEGAGDTQY

v_gene: TRBV5-1
j_gene: TRBJ2-3
CDR3aa: ASSLERKPTDTQY

v_gene: TRBV6-5
j_gene: TRBJ1-5
CDR3aa: ASSSTPAVRNQPQH